The rows below give T cell receptor beta chains drawn from one sample of a study of T-cell reconstitution after alpha-beta-depleted transplantation in children. TCRdb re-called the PCR reads with MiXCR, one entry per CDR3 protein. Of about 640,000 distinct CDR3 sequences in the sample, around 13% were seen once. The sample consisted of PBMCs, mostly from graft donor cells, taken 360 days after TCRalphabeta/CD19-depleted stem cell transplant. These receptors were taken from a male patient aged 5 to 17 who had a stem cell transplant for acute myeloid leukemia, so the T cells may come from the graft donor. Each CDR3 is given with its conserved first and last residue. A D gene is named only where the DNA matches it firmly. Expanded clones get a size class; other rows say once, few or many, or leave the size out.

j_call clone_size d_call v_call cdr3_nt cdr3_aa
TRBJ1-5 few . TRBV11-3 TGTGCCAGCAGCTTAGTGTTAGGGGTGGGCTATAGCAATCAGCCCCAGCATTTT CASSLVLGVGYSNQPQHF
TRBJ2-2 few TRBD2 TRBV9 TGTGCCAGCAGCGTACCGCGGGAGGGTGTGGACACCGGGGAGCTGTTTTTT CASSVPREGVDTGELFF
TRBJ2-3 few TRBD2 TRBV20-1 TGCAGTGCTGCCCAAGGGACTACCGAACAGTATTTT CSAAQGTTEQYF
TRBJ2-7 many TRBD1 TRBV7-9 TGTGCCAGCAGTCGGACAGGCAACTACGAGCAGTACTTC CASSRTGNYEQYF
TRBJ2-1 few TRBD2 TRBV4-2 TGTGCCAGCAGCCAAGATCTCGGTAGCGGGAGGGCCGGATTCAGCTCCTACAATGAGCAGTTCTTC CASSQDLGSGRAGFSSYNEQFF
TRBJ2-3 . TRBD2 TRBV29-1 TGCAGCGTTGCCCAAGCGGGAGTGACAGATACGCAGTATTTT CSVAQAGVTDTQYF
TRBJ1-1 many . TRBV29-1 TGCAGCGTTGTTTTGTTGGCACGAGGCACTGAAGCTTTCTTT CSVVLLARGTEAFF
TRBJ1-5 . . TRBV28 TGTGCCAGCATAGGCCAGCAGGGGATTTACAGCAATCAGCCCCAGCATTTT CASIGQQGIYSNQPQHF
TRBJ2-1 . . TRBV28 TGTGCCAGCAATTCTGGTAGCGGTTACAATGAGCAGTTCTTC CASNSGSGYNEQFF
TRBJ1-1 . . TRBV6-2/TRBV6-3 TGTGCCAGCACTGGCTACGGGGACACTGAAGCTTTCTTT CASTGYGDTEAFF
TRBJ2-5 many TRBD1 TRBV28 TGTGCCAGCAGCCACCGATGGGACAGGGGAAAAGAGACCCAGTACTTC CASSHRWDRGKETQYF
TRBJ2-4 few . TRBV5-1 TGCGCCAGCAGCCCACGACCAGGGACCCTAGCCAAAAACATTCAGTACTTC CASSPRPGTLAKNIQYF
TRBJ1-3 . . TRBV6-5 TGTGCCAGCAGTTACGCAGCAGCCGGGTACACCATATATTTT CASSYAAAGYTIYF
TRBJ1-4 many . TRBV4-2 TGTGCCAGCAGCCAAGCCTCCGGGTCCAGCGGTGAAAAACTGTTTTTT CASSQASGSSGEKLFF
TRBJ2-5 few . TRBV27 TGTGCCAGCAGTTCCTACAGGGCCCAAGAGACCCAGTACTTC CASSSYRAQETQYF
TRBJ2-1 few TRBD2 TRBV19 TGTGCCAGTAGACCGGGACTAGCGGGGATGGATGAGCAGTTCTTC CASRPGLAGMDEQFF
TRBJ2-1 . TRBD2 TRBV30 TGTGCCTGGAGTGTACGGGGGGGGGAGCCCCTTTACAATGAGCAGTTCTTC CAWSVRGGEPLYNEQFF
TRBJ2-5 . . TRBV12-3/TRBV12-4 TGTGCCAGCAGTTTAGCGGTGTCGGATTTGTACCAAGAGACCCAGTACTTC CASSLAVSDLYQETQYF
TRBJ2-7 many TRBD1 TRBV28 TGTGCCAGCAGTTCTCGACAGGGGTGGTACGAGCAGTACTTC CASSSRQGWYEQYF
TRBJ1-5 . . TRBV5-1 TGCGCCAGCAGCTTGGTGGGGGAGACGGATCAGCCCCAGCATTTT CASSLVGETDQPQHF
TRBJ2-4 . TRBD1 TRBV29-1 TGCAGCGTTGTCGGACAGGGTGGGAACATTCAGTACTTC CSVVGQGGNIQYF
TRBJ2-7 . TRBD1 TRBV27 TGTGCCAGTCGTCCCTCTCTTTGGGACAGTTACGAGCAGTACTTC CASRPSLWDSYEQYF
TRBJ2-1 . . TRBV7-2 TGTGCCCCCTCCAGGTATCGCTCACGTTATTCCTACAATGAGCAGTTCTTC CAPSRYRSRYSYNEQFF
TRBJ2-7 . TRBD2 TRBV14 TGTGCCAGCAGCCAAGATAGAGTCTGGGGGACTAGCGGGACCTACGAGCAGTACTTC CASSQDRVWGTSGTYEQYF
TRBJ2-7 . TRBD1 TRBV18 TGTGCCAGCTCCGGCCCCGGGACAGCCGTCTACGAGCAGTACTTC CASSGPGTAVYEQYF
TRBJ2-1 many . TRBV4-2 TGTGCCAGCAGCCAAGATCTTCGGCGGGACACCTACAATGAGCAGTTCTTC CASSQDLRRDTYNEQFF
TRBJ2-1 . TRBD1 TRBV5-1 TGCGCCAGCAGCCCGGCCCCGTTACAGGGGAATGAGCAGTTCTTC CASSPAPLQGNEQFF
TRBJ1-1 . . TRBV4-3 TGCGCCAGCAGCCAAGAAAGGGCAATGAACACTGAAGCTTTCTTT CASSQERAMNTEAFF
TRBJ2-4 many . TRBV5-6 TGTGCCAGCAGCCACTACACGCGGCTCCTTCCCTTAAACATTCAGTACTTC CASSHYTRLLPLNIQYF
TRBJ2-3 many TRBD2 TRBV12-3/TRBV12-4 TGTGCCAGCAGTTCTAGCGGGACCACAGATACGCAGTATTTT CASSSSGTTDTQYF
TRBJ1-1 many TRBD1 TRBV11-1 TGTGCCAGCAGCTTGATCTCCGGGACAGGCGAAGCTTTCTTT CASSLISGTGEAFF
TRBJ1-2 . . TRBV7-2 TGTGCCAGCAGCTTAGTTAATGGCTACACCTTC CASSLVNGYTF
TRBJ1-5 . . TRBV20-1 TGCAGTGCTCCCTTGAAGCTGGGACAGCCCCAGCATTTT CSAPLKLGQPQHF
TRBJ2-7 once . TRBV11-2 TGTGCCAGCAGCTTACGGGTAAACCAGGGGCCCTTCTCCTACGAGCAGTACTTC CASSLRVNQGPFSYEQYF
TRBJ2-7 . . TRBV3-1 TGTGCCAGCAGCCCGACTGATTCTAACGAGCAGTACTTC CASSPTDSNEQYF